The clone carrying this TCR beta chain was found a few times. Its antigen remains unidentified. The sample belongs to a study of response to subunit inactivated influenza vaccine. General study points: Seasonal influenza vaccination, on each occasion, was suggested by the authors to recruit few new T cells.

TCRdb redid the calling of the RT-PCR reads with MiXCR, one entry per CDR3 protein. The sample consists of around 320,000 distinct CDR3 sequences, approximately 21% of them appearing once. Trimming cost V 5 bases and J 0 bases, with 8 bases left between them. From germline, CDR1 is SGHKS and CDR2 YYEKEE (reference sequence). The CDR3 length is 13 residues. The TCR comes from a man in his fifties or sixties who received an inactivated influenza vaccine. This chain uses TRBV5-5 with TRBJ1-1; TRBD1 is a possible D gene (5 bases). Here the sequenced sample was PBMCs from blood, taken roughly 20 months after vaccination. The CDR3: CASRPQVNTEAFF. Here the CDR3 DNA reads TGTGCCAGCAGACCACAGGTGAACACTGAAGCTTTCTTT.